This T cell receptor (beta chain) was identified in a study of radiotherapy plus CTLA-4 blockade in lung cancer. J was trimmed by 1 base and V by 2 bases; bases with no gene match: 2. The CDR3 extends over 15 amino acids. From germline, CDR1 is SQVTM and CDR2 ANQGSEA. Patients had chemo-refractory metastatic non-small-cell lung cancer and received focal radiation plus CTLA-4 blockade that used ipilimumab. TCRdb's table, derived via immunoSEQ multiplex PCR, lists solely in-frame clones and lacks some. This sample has some 37,000 clones, with over 65% found just once. The V and J genes are TRBV29-1 and TRBJ2-5, with 12 bases matching TRBD2. The TCR was taken from a human donor with non-small cell lung cancer who had stable disease on radiotherapy plus ipilimumab. This specimen consisted of peripheral blood, obtained from a patient treated with radiotherapy plus ipilimumab. CDR3 coding DNA: TGCAGCGTTGAAACTAGCGGGGGGCCCCAAGAGACCCAGTACTTC. It encodes CSVETSGGPQETQYF.